This T cell receptor (beta chain) was sequenced in a study of T cell responses to AZD1222 COVID-19 vaccine. TCRdb's table, derived via immunoSEQ multiplex PCR, lists solely in-frame clones and lacks some. The top ten clones hold 5.6% of a sample with about 89,000 clones, 86% of them seen once. Notes on the study in general: Two AZD1222 administrations were followed by greater Spike-specific TCR breadth and depth. Samples come after the peak T cell response, not at day 14. Reportedly, close to half of spike-specific TCRs are directed against unmutated variant regions. White British people made up most donors, females outnumbered males, and clonal diversity was possibly underestimated.

A word on this clone: Its target is not known.

This receptor was obtained from an adult who received the AZD1222 COVID-19 vaccine. The material was peripheral blood, obtained 28 days after the second AZD1222 dose.

This CDR3 reads CAWSYGREAFF. Here the CDR3 DNA reads TGTGCCTGGAGTTATGGCCGAGAAGCTTTCTTT. The rearrangement joins TRBV30 to TRBJ1-1; D is unclear. This CDR3 spans 11 amino acids. From germline, CDR1 is GTSNPN and CDR2 SVGIG (reference sequence). Trimming took off 2 bases at V and 8 bases at J, with 9 bases between the two ends.